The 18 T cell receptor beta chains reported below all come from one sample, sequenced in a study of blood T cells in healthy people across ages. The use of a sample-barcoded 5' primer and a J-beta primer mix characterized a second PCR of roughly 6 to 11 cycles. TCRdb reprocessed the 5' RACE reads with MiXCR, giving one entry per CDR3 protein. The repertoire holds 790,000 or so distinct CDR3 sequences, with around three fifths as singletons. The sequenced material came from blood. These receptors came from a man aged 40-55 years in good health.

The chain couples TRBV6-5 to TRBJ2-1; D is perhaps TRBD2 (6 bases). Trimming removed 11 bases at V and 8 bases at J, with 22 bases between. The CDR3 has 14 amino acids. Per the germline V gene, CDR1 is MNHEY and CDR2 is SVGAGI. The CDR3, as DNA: TGTGCCTCCTCGTCGGGGGACGGGGTCTATGAGCAGTTCTTC. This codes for CASSSGDGVYEQFF.

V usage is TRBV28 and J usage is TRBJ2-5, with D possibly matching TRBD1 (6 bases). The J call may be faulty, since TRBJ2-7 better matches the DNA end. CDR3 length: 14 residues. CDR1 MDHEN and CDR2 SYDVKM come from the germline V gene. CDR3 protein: CASSLWDKAYEQYF. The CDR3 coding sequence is TGTGCCAGCAGTTTGTGGGACAAAGCTTACGAGCAGTACTTC.

In nucleotides, the CDR3 is TGTGCCAGCAGTTCCTCCCAGTCCAGGGCAGACTACACCTTC. Translation: CASSSSQSRADYTF. V and J are TRBV6-5 and TRBJ1-2, with TRBD1 as a possible D gene (5 bases). V lost 4 bases, J lost 10 bases, and 19 bases lay in between. CDR1 and CDR2 from the germline V gene are MNHEY and SVGAGI. The CDR3 runs 14 residues.

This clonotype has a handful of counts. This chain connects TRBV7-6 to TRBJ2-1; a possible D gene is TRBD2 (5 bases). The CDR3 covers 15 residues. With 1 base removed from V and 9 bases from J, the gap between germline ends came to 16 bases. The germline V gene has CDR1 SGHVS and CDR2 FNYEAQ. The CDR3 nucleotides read TGTGCCAGCAGCTTAGAGGAGCTTGAGGGTACTGAGCAGTTCTTC. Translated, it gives CASSLEELEGTEQFF. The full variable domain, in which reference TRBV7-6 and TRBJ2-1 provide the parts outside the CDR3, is GAGVSQSPRYKVTKRGQDVALRCDPISGHVSLYWYRQALGQGPEFLTYFNYEAQQDKSGLPNDRFSAERPEGSISTLTIQRTEQRDSAMYRCASSLEELEGTEQFFGPGTRLTVL.

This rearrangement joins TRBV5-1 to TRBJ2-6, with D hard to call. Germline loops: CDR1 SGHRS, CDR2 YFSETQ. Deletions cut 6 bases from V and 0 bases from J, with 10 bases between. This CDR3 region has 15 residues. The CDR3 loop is CASMEVLSGANVLTF. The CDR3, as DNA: TGCGCCAGCATGGAAGTGCTCTCTGGGGCCAACGTCCTGACTTTC.

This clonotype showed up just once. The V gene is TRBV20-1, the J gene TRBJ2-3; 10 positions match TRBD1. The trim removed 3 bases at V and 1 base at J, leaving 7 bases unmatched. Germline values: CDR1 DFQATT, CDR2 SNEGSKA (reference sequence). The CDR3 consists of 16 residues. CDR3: CSASPWDRGRTDTQYF. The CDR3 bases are TGCAGTGCTAGCCCCTGGGACAGGGGACGCACAGATACGCAGTATTTT.

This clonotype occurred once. The CDR3 loop reads CASSQAPLEQYF. DNA for the CDR3: TGTGCCAGCAGCCAAGCCCCCCTCGAGCAGTACTTC. This rearrangement joins TRBV3-1 to TRBJ2-7; D is unclear. V was shortened by 1 base and J by 6 bases, with 7 bases between the two germline ends. Per germline, CDR1 LGHDT and CDR2 YNNKEL (reference sequence). The CDR3 is 12 amino acids.

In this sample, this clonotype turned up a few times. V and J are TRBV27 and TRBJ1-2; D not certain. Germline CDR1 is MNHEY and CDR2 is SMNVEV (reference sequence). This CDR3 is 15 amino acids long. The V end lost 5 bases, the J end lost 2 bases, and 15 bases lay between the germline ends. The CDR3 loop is CASSANRPLNYGYTF. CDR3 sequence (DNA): TGTGCCAGCAGTGCCAACCGGCCGCTAAACTATGGCTACACCTTC.

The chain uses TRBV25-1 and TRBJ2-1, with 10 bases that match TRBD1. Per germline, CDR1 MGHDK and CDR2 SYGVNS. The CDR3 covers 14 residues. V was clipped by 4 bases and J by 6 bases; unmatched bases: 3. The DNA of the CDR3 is TGTGCCAGCAGTGGGACAGGGGGTTTCAATGAGCAGTTCTTC. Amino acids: CASSGTGGFNEQFF.

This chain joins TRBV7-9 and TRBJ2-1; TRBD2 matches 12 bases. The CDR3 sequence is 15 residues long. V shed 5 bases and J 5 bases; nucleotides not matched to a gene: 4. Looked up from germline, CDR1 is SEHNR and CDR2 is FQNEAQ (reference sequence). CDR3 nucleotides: TGTGCCAGCAGCAAACTAGCGGGAGGCGACAATGAGCAGTTCTTC. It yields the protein CASSKLAGGDNEQFF.

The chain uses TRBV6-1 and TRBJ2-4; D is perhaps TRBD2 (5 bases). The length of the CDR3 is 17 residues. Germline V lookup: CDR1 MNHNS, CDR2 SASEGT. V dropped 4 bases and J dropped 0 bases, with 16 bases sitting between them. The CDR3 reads CASSVEGLLLAKNIQYF. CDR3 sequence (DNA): TGTGCCAGCAGTGTCGAGGGCCTCCTCCTAGCCAAAAACATTCAGTACTTC.

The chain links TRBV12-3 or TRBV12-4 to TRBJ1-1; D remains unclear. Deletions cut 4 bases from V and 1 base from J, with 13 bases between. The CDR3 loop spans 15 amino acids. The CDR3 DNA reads TGTGCCAGCAGTTCCCCGGGGAGTTCGAACACTGAAGCTTTCTTT. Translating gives CASSSPGSSNTEAFF.

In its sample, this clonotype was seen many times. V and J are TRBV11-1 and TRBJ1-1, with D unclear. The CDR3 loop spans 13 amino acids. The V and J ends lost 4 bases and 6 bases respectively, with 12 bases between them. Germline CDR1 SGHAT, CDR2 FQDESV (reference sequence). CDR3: CASSSTTDPEAFF. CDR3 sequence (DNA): TGTGCCAGCAGCTCTACTACAGACCCTGAAGCTTTCTTT.

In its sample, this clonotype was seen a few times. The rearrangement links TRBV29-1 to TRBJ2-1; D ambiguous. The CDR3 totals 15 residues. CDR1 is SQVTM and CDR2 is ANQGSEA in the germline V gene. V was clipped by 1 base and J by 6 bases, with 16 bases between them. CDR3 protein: CSVEGRTRPSNEQFF. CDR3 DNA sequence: TGCAGCGTTGAAGGAAGGACGCGTCCTTCCAATGAGCAGTTCTTC.

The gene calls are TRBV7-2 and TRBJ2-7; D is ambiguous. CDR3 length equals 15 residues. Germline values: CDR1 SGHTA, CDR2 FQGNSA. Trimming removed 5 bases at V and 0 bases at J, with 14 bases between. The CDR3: CASSSSARSSYEQYF. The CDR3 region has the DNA TGTGCCAGCAGCAGCTCCGCGCGAAGCTCCTACGAGCAGTACTTC.

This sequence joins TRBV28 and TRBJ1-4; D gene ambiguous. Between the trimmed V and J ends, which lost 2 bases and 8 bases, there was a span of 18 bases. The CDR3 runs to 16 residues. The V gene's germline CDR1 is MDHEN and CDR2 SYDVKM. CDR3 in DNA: TGTGCCAGCAGTTTACTGGGAGGCGCAATCAACGAAAAACTGTTTTTT. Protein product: CASSLLGGAINEKLFF.

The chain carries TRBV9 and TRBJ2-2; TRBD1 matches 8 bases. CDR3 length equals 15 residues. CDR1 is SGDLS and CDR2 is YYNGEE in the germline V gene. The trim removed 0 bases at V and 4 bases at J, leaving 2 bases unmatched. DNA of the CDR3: TGTGCCAGCAGCGTAGCTACAGGGGGCACCGGGGAGCTGTTTTTT. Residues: CASSVATGGTGELFF.

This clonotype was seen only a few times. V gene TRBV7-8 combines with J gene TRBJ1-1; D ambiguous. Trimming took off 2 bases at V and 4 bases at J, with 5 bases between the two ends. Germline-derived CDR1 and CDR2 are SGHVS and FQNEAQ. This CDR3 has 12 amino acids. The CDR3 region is CASSLRSTEAFF. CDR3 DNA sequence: TGTGCCAGCAGCTTACGGTCCACTGAAGCTTTCTTT.